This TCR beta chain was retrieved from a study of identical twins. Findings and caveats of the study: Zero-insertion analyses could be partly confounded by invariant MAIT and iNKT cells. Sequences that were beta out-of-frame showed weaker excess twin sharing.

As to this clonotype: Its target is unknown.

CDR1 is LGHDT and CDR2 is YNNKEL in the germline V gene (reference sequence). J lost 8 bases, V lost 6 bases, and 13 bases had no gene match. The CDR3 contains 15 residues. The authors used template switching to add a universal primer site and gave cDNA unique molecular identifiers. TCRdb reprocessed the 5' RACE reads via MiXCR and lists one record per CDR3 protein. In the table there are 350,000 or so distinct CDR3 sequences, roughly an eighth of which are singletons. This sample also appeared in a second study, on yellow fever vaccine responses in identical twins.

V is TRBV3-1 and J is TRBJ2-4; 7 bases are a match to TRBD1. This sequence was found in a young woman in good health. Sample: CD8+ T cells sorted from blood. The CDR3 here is CASRGVTGEKDIQYF. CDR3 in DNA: TGTGCCAGCAGAGGTGTAACAGGGGAGAAGGACATTCAGTACTTC. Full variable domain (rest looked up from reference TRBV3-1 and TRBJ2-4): DTAVSQTPKYLVTQMGNDKSIKCEQNLGHDTMYWYKQDSKKFLKIMFSYNNKELIINETVPNRFSPKSPDKAHLNLHINSLELGDSAVYFCASRGVTGEKDIQYFGAGTRLSVL.